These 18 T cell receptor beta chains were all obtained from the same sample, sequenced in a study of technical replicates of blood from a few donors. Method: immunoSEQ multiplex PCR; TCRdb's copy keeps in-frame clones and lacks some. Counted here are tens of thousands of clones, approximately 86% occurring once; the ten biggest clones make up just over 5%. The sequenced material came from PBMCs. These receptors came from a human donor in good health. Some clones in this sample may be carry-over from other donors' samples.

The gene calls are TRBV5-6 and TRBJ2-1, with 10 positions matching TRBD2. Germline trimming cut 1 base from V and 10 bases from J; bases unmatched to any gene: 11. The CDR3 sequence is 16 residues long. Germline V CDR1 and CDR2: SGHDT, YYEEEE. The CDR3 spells CASSLYGSGGREEQFF. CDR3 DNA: TGTGCCAGCAGCTTGTACGGTAGCGGGGGGAGGGAAGAGCAGTTCTTC.

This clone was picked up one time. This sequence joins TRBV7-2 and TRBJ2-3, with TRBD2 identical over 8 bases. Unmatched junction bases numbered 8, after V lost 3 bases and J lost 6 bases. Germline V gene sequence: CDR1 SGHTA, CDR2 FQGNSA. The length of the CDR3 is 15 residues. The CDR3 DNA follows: TGTGCCAGCAGCTTCGGGGGGGGTGAGGGGGATACGCAGTATTTT. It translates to CASSFGGGEGDTQYF.

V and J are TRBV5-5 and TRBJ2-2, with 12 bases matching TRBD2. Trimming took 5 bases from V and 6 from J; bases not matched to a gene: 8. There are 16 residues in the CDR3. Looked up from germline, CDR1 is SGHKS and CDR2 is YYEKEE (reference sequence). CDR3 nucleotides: TGTGCCAGCAGGAGGACTAGCGGGACAGTTTCCGGGGAGCTGTTTTTT. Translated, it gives CASRRTSGTVSGELFF.

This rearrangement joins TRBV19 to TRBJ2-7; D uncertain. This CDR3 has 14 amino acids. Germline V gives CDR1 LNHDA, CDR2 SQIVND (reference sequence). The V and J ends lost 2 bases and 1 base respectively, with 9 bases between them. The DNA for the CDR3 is TGTGCCAGTAGTATACCCGAGCGATCCTACGAGCAGTACTTC. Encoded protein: CASSIPERSYEQYF.

The CDR3: CASSQTTTTRERNGELFF. The CDR3 nucleotides are TGCGCCAGCAGTCAGACAACGACTACGCGGGAGAGAAACGGGGAGCTGTTTTTT. The J gene is TRBJ2-2, the V gene TRBV23-1, with 7 bases aligning to TRBD2. TRBV23-1 is an ORF, and what it does is uncertain. The CDR3 spans 18 residues. J lost 7 bases, V lost 3 bases, and 17 bases had no gene match.

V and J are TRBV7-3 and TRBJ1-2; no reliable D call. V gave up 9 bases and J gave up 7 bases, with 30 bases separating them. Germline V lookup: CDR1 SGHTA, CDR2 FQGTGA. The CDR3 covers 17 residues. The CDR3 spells CARQPPSRGRDGGGYTF. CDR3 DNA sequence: TGTGCCAGACAGCCCCCTTCCCGCGGACGGGATGGAGGTGGCTACACCTTC. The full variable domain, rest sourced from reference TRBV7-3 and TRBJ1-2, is GAGVSQTPSNKVTEKGKYVELRCDPISGHTALYWYRQSLGQGPEFLIYFQGTGAADDSGLPNDRFFAVRPEGSVSTLKIQRTERGDSAVYLCARQPPSRGRDGGGYTFGSGTRLTVV.

The CDR3 is CASSQHLTETQYF. Here the CDR3 DNA reads TGTGCCAGCAGCCAACATCTAACAGAGACCCAGTACTTC. This chain joins TRBV14 and TRBJ2-5; no clear D gene. This CDR3 spans 13 amino acids. The V end lost 2 bases, the J end lost 4 bases, and 8 bases lay between the germline ends. From germline, CDR1 is SGHDN and CDR2 FVKESK.

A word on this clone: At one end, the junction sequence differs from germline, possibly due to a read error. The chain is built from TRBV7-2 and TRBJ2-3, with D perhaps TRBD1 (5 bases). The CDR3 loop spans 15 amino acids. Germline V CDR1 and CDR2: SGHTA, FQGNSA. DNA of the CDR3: TGTGCCAGCAACTTAGAAGGAACTAAGGGGAATACGCAGTATTTT. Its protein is CASNLEGTKGNTQYF.

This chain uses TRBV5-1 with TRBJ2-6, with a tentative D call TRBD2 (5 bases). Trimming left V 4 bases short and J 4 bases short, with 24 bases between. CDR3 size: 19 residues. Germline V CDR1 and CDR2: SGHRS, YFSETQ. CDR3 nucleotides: TGCGCCAGCAGCGCCTACGGGAAGGTCTCCATGTGGGGGGCCAACGTCCTGACTTTC. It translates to CASSAYGKVSMWGANVLTF.

The CDR3 reads CAWNRDRGMGTQYF. The CDR3 DNA sequence: TGTGCCTGGAATCGGGACAGGGGGATGGGTACGCAGTATTTT. The chain has TRBV30 and TRBJ2-3; TRBD1 agrees at 11 bases. The CDR3 totals 14 residues. Germline trimming cut 4 bases from V and 8 bases from J; bases unmatched to any gene: 8. CDR1 is GTSNPN and CDR2 is SVGIG in the germline V gene (reference sequence).

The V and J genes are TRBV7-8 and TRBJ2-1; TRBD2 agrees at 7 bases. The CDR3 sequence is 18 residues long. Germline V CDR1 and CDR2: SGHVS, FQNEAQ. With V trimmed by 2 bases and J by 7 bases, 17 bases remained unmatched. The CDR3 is CASSLSGWGRSGTNEQFF. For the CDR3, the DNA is TGTGCCAGCAGCTTATCGGGGTGGGGGAGAAGCGGGACGAATGAGCAGTTCTTC. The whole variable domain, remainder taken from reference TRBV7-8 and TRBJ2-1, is GAGVSQSPRYKVAKRGQDVALRCDPISGHVSLFWYQQALGQGPEFLTYFQNEAQLDKSGLPSDRFFAERPEGSVSTLKIQRTQQEDSAVYLCASSLSGWGRSGTNEQFFGPGTRLTVL.

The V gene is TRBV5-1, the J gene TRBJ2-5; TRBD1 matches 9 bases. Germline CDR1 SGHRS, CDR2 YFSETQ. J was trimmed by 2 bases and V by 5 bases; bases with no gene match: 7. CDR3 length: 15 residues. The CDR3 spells CASSYPGQGQETQYF. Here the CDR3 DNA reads TGCGCCAGCAGTTACCCGGGACAGGGTCAAGAGACCCAGTACTTC.

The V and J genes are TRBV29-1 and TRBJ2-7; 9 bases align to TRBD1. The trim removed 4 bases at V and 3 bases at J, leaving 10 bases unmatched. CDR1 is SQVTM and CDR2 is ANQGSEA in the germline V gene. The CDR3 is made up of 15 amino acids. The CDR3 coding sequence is TGCAGCGTTGGGGGGCCGGGACAGGGAGGCTACGAGCAGTACTTC. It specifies CSVGGPGQGGYEQYF.

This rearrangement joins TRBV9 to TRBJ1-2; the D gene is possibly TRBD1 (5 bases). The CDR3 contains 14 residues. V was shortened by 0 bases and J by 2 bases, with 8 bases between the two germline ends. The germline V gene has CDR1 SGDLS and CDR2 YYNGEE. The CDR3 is CASSVERGNYGYTF. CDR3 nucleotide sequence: TGTGCCAGCAGCGTAGAGCGGGGGAACTATGGCTACACCTTC.

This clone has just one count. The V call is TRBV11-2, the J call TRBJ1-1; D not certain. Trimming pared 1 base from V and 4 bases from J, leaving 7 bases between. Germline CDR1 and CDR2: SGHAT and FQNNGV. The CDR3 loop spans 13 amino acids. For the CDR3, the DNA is TGTGCCAGCAGCTTAGGGGCTGGCACTGAAGCTTTCTTT. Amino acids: CASSLGAGTEAFF.

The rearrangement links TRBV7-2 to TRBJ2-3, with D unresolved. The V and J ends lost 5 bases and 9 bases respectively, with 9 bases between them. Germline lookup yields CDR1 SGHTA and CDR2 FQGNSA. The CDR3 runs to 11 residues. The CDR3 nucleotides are TGTGCCAGCAGCCCCTCAGGAACGCAGTATTTT. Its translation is CASSPSGTQYF.

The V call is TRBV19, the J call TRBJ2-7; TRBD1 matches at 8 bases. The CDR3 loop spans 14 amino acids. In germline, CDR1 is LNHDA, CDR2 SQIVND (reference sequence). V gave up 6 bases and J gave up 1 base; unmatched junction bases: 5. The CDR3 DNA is TGTGCCAGTAGGAGACAGGGGTCTTCCTACGAGCAGTACTTC. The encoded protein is CASRRQGSSYEQYF.

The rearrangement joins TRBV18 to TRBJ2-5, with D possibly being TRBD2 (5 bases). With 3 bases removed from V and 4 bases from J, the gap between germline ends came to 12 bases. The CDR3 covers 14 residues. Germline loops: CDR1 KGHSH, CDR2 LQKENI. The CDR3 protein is CASSPTEVAETQYF. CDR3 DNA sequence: TGTGCCAGCTCACCTACGGAGGTAGCAGAGACCCAGTACTTC.